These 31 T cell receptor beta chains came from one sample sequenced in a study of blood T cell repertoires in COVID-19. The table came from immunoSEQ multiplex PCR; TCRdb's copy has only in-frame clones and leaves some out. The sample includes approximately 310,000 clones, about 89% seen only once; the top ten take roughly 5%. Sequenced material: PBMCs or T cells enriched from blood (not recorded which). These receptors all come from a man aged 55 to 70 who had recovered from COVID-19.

CDR3 nucleotide sequence: TGCGCCAGCAGCGCGAGGGACGAGCAGTACTTC. It yields the protein CASSARDEQYF. This chain links TRBV5-1 with TRBJ2-7; possibly TRBD2 for D (5 bases). CDR1 SGHRS and CDR2 YFSETQ come from the germline V gene. V lost 4 bases and J lost 5, with 7 bases in between. CDR3 length: 11 residues.

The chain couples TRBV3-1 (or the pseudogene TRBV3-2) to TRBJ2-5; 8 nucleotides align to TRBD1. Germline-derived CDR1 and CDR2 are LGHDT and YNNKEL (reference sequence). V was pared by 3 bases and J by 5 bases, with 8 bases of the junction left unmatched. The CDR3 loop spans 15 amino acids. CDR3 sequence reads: CASSHVRGRTETQYF. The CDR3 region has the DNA TGTGCCAGCAGCCACGTCAGGGGGCGAACGGAGACCCAGTACTTC.

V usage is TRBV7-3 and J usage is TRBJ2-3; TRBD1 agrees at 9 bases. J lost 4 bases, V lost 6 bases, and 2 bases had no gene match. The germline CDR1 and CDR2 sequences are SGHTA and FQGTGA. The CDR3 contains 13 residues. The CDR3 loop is CASRTGGSDTQYF. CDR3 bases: TGTGCCAGCAGGACAGGGGGTTCAGATACGCAGTATTTT.

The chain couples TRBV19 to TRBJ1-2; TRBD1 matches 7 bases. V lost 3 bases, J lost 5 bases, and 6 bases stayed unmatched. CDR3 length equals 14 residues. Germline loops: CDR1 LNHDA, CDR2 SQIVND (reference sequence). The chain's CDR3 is CASSIPGQPYGYTF. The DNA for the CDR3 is TGTGCCAGTAGTATCCCGGGACAGCCGTATGGCTACACCTTC.

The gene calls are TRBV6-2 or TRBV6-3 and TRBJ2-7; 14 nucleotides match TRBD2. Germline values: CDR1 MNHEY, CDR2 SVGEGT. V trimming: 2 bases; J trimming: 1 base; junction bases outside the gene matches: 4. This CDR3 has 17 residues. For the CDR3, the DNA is TGTGCCAGCAGTTACCAGGGACTAGCGGGAGAGTCCTACGAGCAGTACTTC. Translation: CASSYQGLAGESYEQYF.

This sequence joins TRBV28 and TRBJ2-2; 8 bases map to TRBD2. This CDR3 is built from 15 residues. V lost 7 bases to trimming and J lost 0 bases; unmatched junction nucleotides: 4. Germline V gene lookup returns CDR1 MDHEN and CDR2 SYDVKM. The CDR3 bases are TGTGCCAGCAACATAGCGGGGACGAACACCGGGGAGCTGTTTTTT. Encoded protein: CASNIAGTNTGELFF.

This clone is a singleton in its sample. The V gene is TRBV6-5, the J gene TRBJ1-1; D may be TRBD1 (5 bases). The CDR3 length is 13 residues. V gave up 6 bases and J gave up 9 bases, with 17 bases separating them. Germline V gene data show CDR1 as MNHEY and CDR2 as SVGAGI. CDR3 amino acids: CASRALGEAKAFF. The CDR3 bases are TGTGCCAGCAGGGCCCTGGGGGAGGCTAAAGCTTTCTTT.

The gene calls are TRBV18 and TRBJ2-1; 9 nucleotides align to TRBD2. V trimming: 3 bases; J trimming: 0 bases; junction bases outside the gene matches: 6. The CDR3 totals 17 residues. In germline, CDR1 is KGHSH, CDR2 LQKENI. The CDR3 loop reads CASSPMTSGNSYNEQFF. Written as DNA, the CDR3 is TGTGCCAGCTCACCGATGACTAGCGGAAACTCCTACAATGAGCAGTTCTTC.

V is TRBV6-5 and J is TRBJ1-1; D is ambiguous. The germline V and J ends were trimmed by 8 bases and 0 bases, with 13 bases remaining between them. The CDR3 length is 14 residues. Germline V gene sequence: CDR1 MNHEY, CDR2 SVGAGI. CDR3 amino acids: CASRNPSMNTEAFF. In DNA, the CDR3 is TGTGCCAGCCGCAATCCAAGCATGAACACTGAAGCTTTCTTT.

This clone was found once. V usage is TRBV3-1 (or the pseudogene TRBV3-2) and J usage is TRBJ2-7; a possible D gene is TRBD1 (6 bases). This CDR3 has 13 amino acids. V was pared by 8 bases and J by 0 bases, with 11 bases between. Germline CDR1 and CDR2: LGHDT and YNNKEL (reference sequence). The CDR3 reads CASGQQSSYEQYF. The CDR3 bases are TGTGCCAGCGGACAGCAAAGCTCCTACGAGCAGTACTTC.

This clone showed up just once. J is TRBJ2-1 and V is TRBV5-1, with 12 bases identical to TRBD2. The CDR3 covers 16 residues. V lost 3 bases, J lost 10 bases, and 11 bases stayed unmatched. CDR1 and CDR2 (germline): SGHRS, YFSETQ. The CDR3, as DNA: TGCGCCAGCAGCTCGACTAGCGGGGGATCTGGGGCGGAGCAGTTCTTC. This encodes CASSSTSGGSGAEQFF.

CDR3 protein: CASSLGTGRTNTGELFF. CDR3 in DNA: TGCGCCAGCAGCTTGGGAACCGGCAGGACGAACACCGGGGAGCTGTTTTTT. This chain links TRBV5-1 with TRBJ2-2; the D is unclear. Between the trimmed V and J ends, which lost 0 bases and 0 bases, there was a span of 12 bases. CDR3 length: 17 residues. CDR1 and CDR2 from the germline V gene are SGHRS and YFSETQ.

CDR3 in amino acids: CASTLRREGRYNEQFF. The CDR3 nucleotides read TGTGCCAGCACCCTAAGGAGGGAGGGTCGGTACAATGAGCAGTTCTTC. This sequence joins TRBV7-6 and TRBJ2-1, with TRBD2 identical over 7 bases. With V trimmed by 7 bases and J by 4 bases, 13 bases remained unmatched. The CDR3 length is 16 residues. CDR1 is SGHVS and CDR2 is FNYEAQ in the germline V gene.

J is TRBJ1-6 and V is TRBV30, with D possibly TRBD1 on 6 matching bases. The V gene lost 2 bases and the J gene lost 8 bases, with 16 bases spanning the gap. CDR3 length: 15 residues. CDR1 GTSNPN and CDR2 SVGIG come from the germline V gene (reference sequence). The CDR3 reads CAWSLDLGAYSPLHF. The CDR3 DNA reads TGTGCCTGGAGTCTCGACTTGGGGGCTTATTCACCCCTCCACTTT.

This chain's CDR3 is CASSLWASAIYNEQFF. CDR3 bases: TGTGCCAGCAGTTTATGGGCTAGCGCGATCTACAATGAGCAGTTCTTC. The chain links TRBV28 to TRBJ2-1, with a possible D match to TRBD2 (6 bases). The CDR3 extends over 16 amino acids. V lost 0 bases and J 3 bases, leaving 12 bases between the germline ends. Germline V gives CDR1 MDHEN, CDR2 SYDVKM.

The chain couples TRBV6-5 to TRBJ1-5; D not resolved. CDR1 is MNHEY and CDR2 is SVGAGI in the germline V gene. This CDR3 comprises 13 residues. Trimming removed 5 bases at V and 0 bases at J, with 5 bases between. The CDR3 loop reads CASSTDSNQPQHF. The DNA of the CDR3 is TGTGCCAGCAGTACAGATAGCAATCAGCCCCAGCATTTT.

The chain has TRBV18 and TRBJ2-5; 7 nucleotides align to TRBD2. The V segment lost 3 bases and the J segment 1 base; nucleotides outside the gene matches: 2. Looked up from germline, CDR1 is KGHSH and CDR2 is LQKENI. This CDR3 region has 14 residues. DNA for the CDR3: TGTGCCAGCTCACCTCTAGCGGCCCAAGAGACCCAGTACTTC. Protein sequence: CASSPLAAQETQYF.

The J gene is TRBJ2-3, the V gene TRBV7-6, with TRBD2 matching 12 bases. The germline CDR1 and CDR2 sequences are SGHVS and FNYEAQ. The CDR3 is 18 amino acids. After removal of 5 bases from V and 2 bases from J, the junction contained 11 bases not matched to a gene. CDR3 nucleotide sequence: TGTGCCAGCAGCCCCCGACTAGCGGGGGAAACCCCCACAGATACGCAGTATTTT. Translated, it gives CASSPRLAGETPTDTQYF.

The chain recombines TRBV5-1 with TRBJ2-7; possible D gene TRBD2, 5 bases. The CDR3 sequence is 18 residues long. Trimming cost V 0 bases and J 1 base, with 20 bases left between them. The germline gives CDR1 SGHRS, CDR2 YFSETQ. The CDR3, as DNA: TGCGCCAGCAGCTTGGGGTCAAAGAGAGGGAATGCTTCCTACGAGCAGTACTTC. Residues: CASSLGSKRGNASYEQYF.

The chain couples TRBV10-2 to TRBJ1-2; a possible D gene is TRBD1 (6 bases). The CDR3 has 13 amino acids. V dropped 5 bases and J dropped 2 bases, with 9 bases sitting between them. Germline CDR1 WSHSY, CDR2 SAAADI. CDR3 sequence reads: CASSSQGNYGYTF. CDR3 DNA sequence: TGCGCCAGCAGTTCTCAGGGGAACTATGGCTACACCTTC.

The CDR3 sequence: CASSVEAGGSYTGELFF. In DNA, the CDR3 is TGTGCCAGCAGCGTAGAAGCGGGAGGGTCGTACACCGGGGAGCTGTTTTTT. The chain combines TRBV9 with TRBJ2-2; TRBD2 matches at 10 bases. The V and J ends lost 0 bases and 3 bases, in that order; junction bases with no gene match: 5. This CDR3 contains 17 residues. The V gene's germline CDR1 is SGDLS and CDR2 YYNGEE.

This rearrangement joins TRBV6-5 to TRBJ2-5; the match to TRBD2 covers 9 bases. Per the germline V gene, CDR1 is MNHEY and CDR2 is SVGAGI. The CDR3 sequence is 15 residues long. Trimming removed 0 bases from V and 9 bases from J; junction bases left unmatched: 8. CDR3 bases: TGTGCCAGCAGTTACTCGATGAGCGGGGGGCTGTCCCAGTACTTC. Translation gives CASSYSMSGGLSQYF.

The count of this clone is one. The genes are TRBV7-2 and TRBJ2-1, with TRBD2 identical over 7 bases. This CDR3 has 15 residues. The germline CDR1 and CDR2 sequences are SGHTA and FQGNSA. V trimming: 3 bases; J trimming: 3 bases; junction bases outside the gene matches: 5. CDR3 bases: TGTGCCAGCAGCTTCGGGACTACCATCTACAATGAGCAGTTCTTC. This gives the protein CASSFGTTIYNEQFF.

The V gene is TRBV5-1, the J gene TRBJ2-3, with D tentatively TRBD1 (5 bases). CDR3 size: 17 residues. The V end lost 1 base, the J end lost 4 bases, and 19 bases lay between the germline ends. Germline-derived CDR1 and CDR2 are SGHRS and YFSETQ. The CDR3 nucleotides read TGCGCCAGCAGCTTGAAGATTCCAGGGAATGTCGCAGATACGCAGTATTTT. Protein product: CASSLKIPGNVADTQYF. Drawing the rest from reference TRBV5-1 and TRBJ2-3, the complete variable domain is KAGVTQTPRYLIKTRGQQVTLSCSPISGHRSVSWYQQTPGQGLQFLFEYFSETQRNKGNFPGRFSGRQFSNSRSEMNVSTLELGDSALYLCASSLKIPGNVADTQYFGPGTRLTVL.

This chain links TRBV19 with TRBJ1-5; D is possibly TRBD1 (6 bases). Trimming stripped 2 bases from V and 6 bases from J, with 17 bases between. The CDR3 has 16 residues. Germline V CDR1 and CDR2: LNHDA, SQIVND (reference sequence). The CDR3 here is CASSITDRERRQPQHF. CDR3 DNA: TGTGCCAGTAGTATAACGGACAGAGAAAGGCGTCAGCCCCAGCATTTT.

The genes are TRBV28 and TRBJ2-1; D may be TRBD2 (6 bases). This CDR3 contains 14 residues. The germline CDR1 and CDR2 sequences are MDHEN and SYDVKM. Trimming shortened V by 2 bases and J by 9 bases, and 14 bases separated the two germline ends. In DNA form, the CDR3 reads TGTGCCAGCAGTTTAATAACCCGGCGGGGTGAGCAGTTCTTC. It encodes CASSLITRRGEQFF.

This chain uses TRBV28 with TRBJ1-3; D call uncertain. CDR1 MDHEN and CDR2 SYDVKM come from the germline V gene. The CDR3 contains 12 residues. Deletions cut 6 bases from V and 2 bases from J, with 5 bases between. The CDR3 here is CASRRAGNTIYF. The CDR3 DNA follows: TGTGCCAGCAGGCGGGCTGGAAACACCATATATTTT.

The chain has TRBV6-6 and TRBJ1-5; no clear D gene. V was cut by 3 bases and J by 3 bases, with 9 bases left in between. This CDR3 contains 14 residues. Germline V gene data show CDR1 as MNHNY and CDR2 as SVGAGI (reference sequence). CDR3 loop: CASSYYGVNQPQHF. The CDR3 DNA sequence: TGTGCCAGCAGTTATTACGGAGTCAATCAGCCCCAGCATTTT.

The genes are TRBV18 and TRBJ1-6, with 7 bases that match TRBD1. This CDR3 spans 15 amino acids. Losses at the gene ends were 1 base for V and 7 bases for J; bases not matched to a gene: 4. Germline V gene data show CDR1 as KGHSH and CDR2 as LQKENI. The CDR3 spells CASSPQRQGNSPLHF. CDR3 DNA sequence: TGTGCCAGCTCACCACAGAGACAGGGAAATTCACCCCTCCACTTT.

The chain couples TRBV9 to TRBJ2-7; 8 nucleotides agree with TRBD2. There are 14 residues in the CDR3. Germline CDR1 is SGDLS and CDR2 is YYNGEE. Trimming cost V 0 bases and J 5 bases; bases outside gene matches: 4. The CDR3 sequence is CASSVDGRVHEQYF. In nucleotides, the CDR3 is TGTGCCAGCAGCGTAGACGGGAGGGTCCACGAGCAGTACTTC.

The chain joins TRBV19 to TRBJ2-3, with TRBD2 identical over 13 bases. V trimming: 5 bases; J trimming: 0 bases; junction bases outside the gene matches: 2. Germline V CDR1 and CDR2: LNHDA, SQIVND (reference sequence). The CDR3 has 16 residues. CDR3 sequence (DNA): TGTGCCAGTAGTGTGGGACTAGCGGGGAGCACAGATACGCAGTATTTT. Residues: CASSVGLAGSTDTQYF.